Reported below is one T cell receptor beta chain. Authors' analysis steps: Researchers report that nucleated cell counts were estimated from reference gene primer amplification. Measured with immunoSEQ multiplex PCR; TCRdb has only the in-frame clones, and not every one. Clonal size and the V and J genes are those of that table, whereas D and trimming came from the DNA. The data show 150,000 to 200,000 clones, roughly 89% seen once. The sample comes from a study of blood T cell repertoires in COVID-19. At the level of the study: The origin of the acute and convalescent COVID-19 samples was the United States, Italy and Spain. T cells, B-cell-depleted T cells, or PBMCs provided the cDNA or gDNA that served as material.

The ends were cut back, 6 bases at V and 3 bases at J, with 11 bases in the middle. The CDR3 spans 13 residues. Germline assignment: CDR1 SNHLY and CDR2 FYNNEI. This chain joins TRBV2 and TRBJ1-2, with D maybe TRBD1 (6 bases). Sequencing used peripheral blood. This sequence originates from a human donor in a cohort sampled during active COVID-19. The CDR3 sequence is CASSGGADYGYTF. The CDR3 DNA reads TGTGCCAGCAGCGGGGGGGCGGACTATGGCTACACCTTC. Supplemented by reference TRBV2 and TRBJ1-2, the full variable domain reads EPEVTQTPSHQVTQMGQEVILRCVPISNHLYFYWYRQILGQKVEFLVSFYNNEISEKSEIFDDQFSVERPDGSNFTLKIRSTKLEDSAMYFCASSGGADYGYTFGSGTRLTVV.